Shown below are 19 T cell receptor beta chains from a single sample sequenced in a study of cytomegalovirus exposure and HLA in healthy donors. The PCR employed 60 Vbeta primers together with 13 Jbeta primers. Data came from immunoSEQ multiplex PCR; TCRdb stores just in-frame clones and leaves some out. This repertoire shows about 190,000 clones, around 79% found once; its top ten account for about 1.5%. The source material was PBMCs. These receptor sequences come from a woman between 18 and 29 years old in good health and CMV-seronegative.

This clone was found a few times. This chain uses TRBV10-2 with TRBJ2-1; the match to TRBD2 covers 16 bases. This CDR3 has 18 amino acids. Trimming took 2 bases from V and 3 from J; bases not matched to a gene: 4. CDR1 is WSHSY and CDR2 is SAAADI in the germline V gene. CDR3 amino acids: CASSEGTSGGAGYNEQFF. CDR3 sequence (DNA): TGCGCCAGCAGTGAGGGGACTAGCGGGGGGGCCGGCTACAATGAGCAGTTCTTC.

About this clone: The junction departs from germline at one end; a sequencing error may be responsible. The V and J genes are TRBV7-7 and TRBJ2-5, with 9 nucleotides matching TRBD1. The CDR3 loop spans 15 amino acids. Germline assignment: CDR1 SSHAT and CDR2 FNYEAQ (reference sequence). The CDR3 DNA reads TGTGCTAGCAGCCCGAGGACAGGGGACGATGTGACCCAGTACTTC. The encoded protein is CASSPRTGDDVTQYF.

The V call is TRBV6-6, the J call TRBJ1-5; D gene unclear. The germline V and J ends were trimmed by 2 bases and 5 bases, with 4 bases remaining between them. The V gene's germline CDR1 is MNHNY and CDR2 SVGAGI (reference sequence). The length of the CDR3 is 12 residues. The CDR3 region has the DNA TGTGCCAGCAGTTACACTGATCAGCCCCAGCATTTT. Translation gives CASSYTDQPQHF.

The chain employs TRBV11-2 and TRBJ2-7; D call uncertain. The CDR3 loop spans 11 amino acids. The ends were cut back, 4 bases at V and 2 bases at J, with 3 bases in the middle. Germline V CDR1 and CDR2: SGHAT, FQNNGV. DNA for the CDR3: TGTGCCAGCAGCTCTACCTACGAGCAGTACTTC. This encodes CASSSTYEQYF.

This clone was found a few times. This chain joins TRBV4-1 and TRBJ1-5; no clear D gene. With 0 bases removed from V and 6 bases from J, the gap between germline ends came to 15 bases. The CDR3 is 16 amino acids. Germline V lookup: CDR1 MGHRA, CDR2 YSYEKL. The CDR3 reads CASSQDFTTAGQPQHF. The CDR3 DNA follows: TGCGCCAGCAGCCAAGATTTCACTACGGCGGGTCAGCCCCAGCATTTT.

The chain is built from TRBV11-2 and TRBJ2-5, with D maybe TRBD1 (5 bases). The CDR3 extends over 15 amino acids. The germline CDR1 and CDR2 sequences are SGHAT and FQNNGV. The ends were cut back, 1 base at V and 0 bases at J, with 9 bases in the middle. The CDR3 region is CASSLGGQHQETQYF. The DNA for the CDR3 is TGTGCCAGCAGCTTAGGTGGACAACACCAAGAGACCCAGTACTTC. The variable domain in full, with the rest retrieved from reference TRBV11-2 and TRBJ2-5, is EAGVAQSPRYKIIEKRQSVAFWCNPISGHATLYWYQQILGQGPKLLIQFQNNGVVDDSQLPKDRFSAERLKGVDSTLKIQPAKLEDSAVYLCASSLGGQHQETQYFGPGTRLLVL.

The chain employs TRBV28 and TRBJ1-5; D perhaps matches TRBD1 (6 bases). Germline V gene data show CDR1 as MDHEN and CDR2 as SYDVKM. V was cut by 6 bases and J by 4 bases, with 13 bases left in between. The CDR3 covers 14 residues. CDR3 sequence: CASSNGQSNQPQHF. In DNA, the CDR3 is TGTGCCAGCAGCAATGGACAGTCGAATCAGCCCCAGCATTTT. Supplemented by reference TRBV28 and TRBJ1-5, the full variable domain reads DVKVTQSSRYLVKRTGEKVFLECVQDMDHENMFWYRQDPGLGLRLIYFSYDVKMKEKGDIPEGYSVSREKKERFSLILESASTNQTSMYLCASSNGQSNQPQHFGDGTRLSIL.

The genes are TRBV2 and TRBJ2-7; TRBD2 aligns across 10 bases. From germline, CDR1 is SNHLY and CDR2 FYNNEI. With 9 bases clipped from V and 3 bases from J, the junction kept 2 bases outside the gene matches. The CDR3 extends over 12 amino acids. The CDR3 region is CASSGGIYEQYF. The CDR3 region has the DNA TGTGCCAGTAGCGGGGGGATCTACGAGCAGTACTTC. Based on the CDR3 plus reference TRBV2 and TRBJ2-7, the full variable domain is EPEVTQTPSHQVTQMGQEVILRCVPISNHLYFYWYRQILGQKVEFLVSFYNNEISEKSEIFDDQFSVERPDGSNFTLKIRSTKLEDSAMYFCASSGGIYEQYFGPGTRLTVT.

The rearrangement joins TRBV29-1 to TRBJ2-1; D gene uncertain. The germline CDR1 and CDR2 sequences are SQVTM and ANQGSEA. This CDR3 is built from 11 residues. V shed 5 bases and J shed 6 bases, with 8 bases lying between them. As DNA, the CDR3 is TGCAGCGTTAGCGTCGTCAATGAGCAGTTCTTC. Its protein is CSVSVVNEQFF.

CDR3: CASSKGGANTQYF. CDR3 in DNA: TGTGCCAGCAGTAAAGGGGGGGCGAATACGCAGTATTTT. This rearrangement joins TRBV9 to TRBJ2-3; perhaps TRBD2 as D (7 bases). V lost 5 bases, J lost 7 bases, and 14 bases lay in between. The CDR3 sequence is 13 residues long. Germline V gene data show CDR1 as SGDLS and CDR2 as YYNGEE.

J is TRBJ1-1 and V is TRBV28, with D hard to call. CDR3 length: 15 amino acids. The germline CDR1 and CDR2 sequences are MDHEN and SYDVKM. V was cut by 5 bases and J by 3 bases, with 16 bases left in between. CDR3 amino acids: CASSPSGRGDTEAFF. In nucleotides, the CDR3 is TGTGCCAGCAGTCCCTCCGGACGGGGTGACACTGAAGCTTTCTTT.

The V gene is TRBV19, the J gene TRBJ1-4, with D tentatively TRBD1 (5 bases). This CDR3 comprises 16 residues. In germline, CDR1 is LNHDA, CDR2 SQIVND (reference sequence). V lost 0 bases to trimming and J lost 0 bases, with 8 bases between them. The CDR3 DNA reads as TGTGCCAGTAGTATAGATGGAGGGGCAACTAATGAAAAACTGTTTTTT. Translation: CASSIDGGATNEKLFF.

V gene TRBV6-1 combines with J gene TRBJ2-7, with D unresolved. V was shortened by 4 bases and J by 0 bases, with 7 bases between the two germline ends. From germline, CDR1 is MNHNS and CDR2 SASEGT. The CDR3 is 13 amino acids. The CDR3 DNA follows: TGTGCCAGCAGTGGAAGCGTCTCCTACGAGCAGTACTTC. As protein: CASSGSVSYEQYF.

The V call is TRBV15, the J call TRBJ2-5, with D tentatively TRBD1 (6 bases). The CDR3 is 15 residues long. The germline V gene has CDR1 LNHNV and CDR2 YYDKDF (reference sequence). V was pared by 3 bases and J by 2 bases, with 13 bases between. The CDR3 DNA is TGTGCCACCAGCAGGACCGGGACACTGCAAGAGACCCAGTACTTC. This encodes CATSRTGTLQETQYF.

The chain couples TRBV6-4 to TRBJ1-1; D not resolved. Looked up from germline, CDR1 is MRHNA and CDR2 is SNTAGT. The CDR3 is made up of 14 amino acids. Deletions cut 4 bases from V and 3 bases from J, with 12 bases between. The CDR3: CASSAGPEDTEAFF. Here the CDR3 DNA reads TGTGCCAGCAGTGCCGGCCCGGAGGACACTGAAGCTTTCTTT.

The chain recombines TRBV9 with TRBJ1-3; D uncertain. Germline V gives CDR1 SGDLS, CDR2 YYNGEE. V gave up 1 base and J gave up 1 base, with 3 bases separating them. The CDR3 sequence is 13 residues long. CDR3 coding DNA: TGTGCCAGCAGCGTACGTTCTGGAAACACCATATATTTT. Residues: CASSVRSGNTIYF.

The count of this clone is one. This chain joins TRBV2 and TRBJ1-1; the D is unclear. CDR1 is SNHLY and CDR2 is FYNNEI in the germline V gene. Trimming pared 3 bases from V and 1 base from J, leaving 12 bases between. The CDR3 has 15 residues. CDR3 DNA: TGTGCCAGCAGTGATGTGCGACACCCGAACACTGAAGCTTTCTTT. It yields the protein CASSDVRHPNTEAFF.

J is TRBJ2-5 and V is TRBV27; 8 bases are shared with TRBD2. The CDR3 consists of 14 residues. J lost 5 bases, V lost 3 bases, and 5 bases had no gene match. Germline V gene sequence: CDR1 MNHEY, CDR2 SMNVEV (reference sequence). This CDR3 reads CASSLMSGGETQYF. The CDR3 DNA reads as TGTGCCAGCAGTTTGATGAGCGGGGGTGAGACCCAGTACTTC.

The V and J genes are TRBV28 and TRBJ2-5; D unclear. CDR3 size: 14 residues. V shed 6 bases and J shed 5 bases, with 16 bases lying between them. CDR1 MDHEN and CDR2 SYDVKM come from the germline V gene. For the CDR3, the DNA is TGTGCCAGCAGGCCCCACTCCGACGGGGAGACCCAGTACTTC. Amino acids: CASRPHSDGETQYF.